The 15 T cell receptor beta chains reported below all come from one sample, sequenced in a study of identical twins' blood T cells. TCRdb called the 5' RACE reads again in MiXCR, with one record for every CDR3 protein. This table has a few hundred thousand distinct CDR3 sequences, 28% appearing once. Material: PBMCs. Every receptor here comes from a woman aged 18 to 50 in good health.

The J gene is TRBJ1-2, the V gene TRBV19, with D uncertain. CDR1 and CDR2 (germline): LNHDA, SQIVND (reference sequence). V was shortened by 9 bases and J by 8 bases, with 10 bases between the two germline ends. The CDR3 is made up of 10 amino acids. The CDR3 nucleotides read TGTGCCAGCGGGGATGGAGGCTACACCTTC. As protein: CASGDGGYTF.

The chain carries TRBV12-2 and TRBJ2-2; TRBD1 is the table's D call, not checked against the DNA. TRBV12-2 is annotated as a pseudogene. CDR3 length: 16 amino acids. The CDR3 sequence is CASRSPGHMNSGELFF. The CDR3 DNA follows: TGTGCAAGTCGCTCCCCGGGACATATGAACAGCGGGGAGCTGTTTTTT.

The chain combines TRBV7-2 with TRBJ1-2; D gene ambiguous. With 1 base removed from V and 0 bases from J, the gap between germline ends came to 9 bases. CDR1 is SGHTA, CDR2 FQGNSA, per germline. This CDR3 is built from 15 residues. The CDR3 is CASSLGGPANYGYTF. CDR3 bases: TGTGCCAGCAGCTTAGGAGGGCCCGCTAACTATGGCTACACCTTC.

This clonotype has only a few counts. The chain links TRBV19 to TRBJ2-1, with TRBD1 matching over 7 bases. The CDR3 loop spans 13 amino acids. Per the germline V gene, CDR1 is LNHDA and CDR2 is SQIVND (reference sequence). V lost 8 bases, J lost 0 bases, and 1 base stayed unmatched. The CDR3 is CASSGGSYNEQFF. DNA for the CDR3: TGTGCCAGTTCAGGGGGCTCCTACAATGAGCAGTTCTTC.

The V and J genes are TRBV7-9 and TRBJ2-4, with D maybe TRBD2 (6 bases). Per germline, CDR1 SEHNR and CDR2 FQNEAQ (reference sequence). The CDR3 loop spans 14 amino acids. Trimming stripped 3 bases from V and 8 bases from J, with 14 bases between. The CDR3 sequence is CASSFGQGGDIQYF. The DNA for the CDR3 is TGTGCCAGCAGCTTTGGTCAGGGCGGGGACATTCAGTACTTC.

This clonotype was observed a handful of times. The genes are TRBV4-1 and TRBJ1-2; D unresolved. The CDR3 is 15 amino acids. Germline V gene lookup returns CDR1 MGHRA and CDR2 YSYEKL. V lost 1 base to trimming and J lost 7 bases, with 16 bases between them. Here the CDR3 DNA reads TGCGCCAGCAGCCAAGCCGACCCCCGGACTTCTGGCTACACCTTC. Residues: CASSQADPRTSGYTF.

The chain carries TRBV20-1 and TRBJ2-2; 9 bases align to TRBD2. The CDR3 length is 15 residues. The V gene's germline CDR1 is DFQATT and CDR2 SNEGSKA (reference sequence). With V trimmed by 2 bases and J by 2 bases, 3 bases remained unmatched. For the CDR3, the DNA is TGCAGTGCTAGACCTAGCGGGGCAAACACCGGGGAGCTGTTTTTT. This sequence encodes CSARPSGANTGELFF.

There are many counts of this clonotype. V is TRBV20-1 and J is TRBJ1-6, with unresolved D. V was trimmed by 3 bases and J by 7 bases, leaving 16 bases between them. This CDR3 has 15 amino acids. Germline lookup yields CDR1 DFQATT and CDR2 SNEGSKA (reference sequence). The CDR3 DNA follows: TGCAGTGCTAGTTTCGCACAGTCGGTGAATTCACCCCTCCACTTT. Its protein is CSASFAQSVNSPLHF.

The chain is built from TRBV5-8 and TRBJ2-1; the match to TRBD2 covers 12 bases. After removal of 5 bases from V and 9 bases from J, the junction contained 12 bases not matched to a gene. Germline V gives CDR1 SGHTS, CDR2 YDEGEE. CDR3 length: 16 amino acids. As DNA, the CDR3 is TGTGCCAGCAGTCCAATGTATGGACTAGCGGGATTTGAGCAGTTCTTC. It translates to CASSPMYGLAGFEQFF.

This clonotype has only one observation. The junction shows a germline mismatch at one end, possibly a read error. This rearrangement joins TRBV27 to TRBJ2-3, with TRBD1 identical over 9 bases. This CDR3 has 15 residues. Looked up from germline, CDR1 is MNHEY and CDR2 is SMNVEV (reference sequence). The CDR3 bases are TGTGCCAGCAGTTTATGGAACAGGGGGCAGGATATGCAGTATTTT. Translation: CASSLWNRGQDMQYF.

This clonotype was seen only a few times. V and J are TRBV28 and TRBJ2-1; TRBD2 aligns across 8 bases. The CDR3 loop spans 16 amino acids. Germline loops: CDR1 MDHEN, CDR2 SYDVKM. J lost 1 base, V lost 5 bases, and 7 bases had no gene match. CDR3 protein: CASSPLAGRSYNEQFF. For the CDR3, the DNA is TGTGCCAGCAGTCCTCTAGCGGGTAGGTCCTACAATGAGCAGTTCTTC.

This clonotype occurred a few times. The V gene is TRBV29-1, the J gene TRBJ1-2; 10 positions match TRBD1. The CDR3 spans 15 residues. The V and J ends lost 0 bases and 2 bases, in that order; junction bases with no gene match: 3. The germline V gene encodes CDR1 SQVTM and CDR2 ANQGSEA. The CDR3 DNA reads TGCAGCGTTGAAGATGGGGGACAGGGGAACTATGGCTACACCTTC. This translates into CSVEDGGQGNYGYTF. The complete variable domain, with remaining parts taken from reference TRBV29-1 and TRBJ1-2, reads SAVISQKPSRDICQRGTSLTIQCQVDSQVTMMFWYRQQPGQSLTLIATANQGSEATYESGFVIDKFPISRPNLTFSTLTVSNMSPEDSSIYLCSVEDGGQGNYGYTFGSGTRLTVV.

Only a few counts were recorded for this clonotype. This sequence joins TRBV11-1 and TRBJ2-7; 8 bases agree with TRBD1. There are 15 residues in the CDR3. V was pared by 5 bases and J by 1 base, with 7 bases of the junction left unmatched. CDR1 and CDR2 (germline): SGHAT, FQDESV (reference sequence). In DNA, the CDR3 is TGTGCCAGCAGCCCCCAAGGACAGGGATCCTACGAGCAGTACTTC. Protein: CASSPQGQGSYEQYF.

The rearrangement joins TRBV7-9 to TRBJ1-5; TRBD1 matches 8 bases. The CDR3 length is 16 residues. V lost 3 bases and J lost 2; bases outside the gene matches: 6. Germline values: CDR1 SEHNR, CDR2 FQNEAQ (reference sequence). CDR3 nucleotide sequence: TGTGCCAGCAGCTTCTGGACAGGGTACGGCAATCAGCCCCAGCATTTT. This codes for CASSFWTGYGNQPQHF.

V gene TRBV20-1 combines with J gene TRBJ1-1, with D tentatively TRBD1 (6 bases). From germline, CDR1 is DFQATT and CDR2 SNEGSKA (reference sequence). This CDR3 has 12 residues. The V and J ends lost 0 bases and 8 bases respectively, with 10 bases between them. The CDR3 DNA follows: TGCAGTGCTAGAGATCGGGGGCCCGAAGCTTTCTTT. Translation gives CSARDRGPEAFF.